These T cell receptor beta chains were read from a single sample in a study of OX40 agonist ivuxolimab in advanced cancers. Using immunoSEQ multiplex PCR, the repertoire was profiled, and TCRdb retains in-frame clones only, with some absent. The sample lists approximately 60,000 clones; more than 75% were seen once. The sequences come from CD4+ or CD8+ T cells sorted from blood, collected in a trial of the OX40 agonist ivuxolimab. The receptor source for this set is an adult with an advanced solid tumor such as melanoma, head and neck, liver or kidney cancer. The CDR3 runs from the conserved cysteine through the conserved F or W. The D gene is left open where the match is weak. Size tells how often a clone was seen (once, few, many) or the class of an expanded clone, and some rows leave it out.

d_call: NA
clone_size: NA
j_call: TRBJ1-5
v_call: TRBV10-3
cdr3_aa: CAISAGWSGDSNQPQHF
cdr3_nt: TGTGCCATCAGTGCAGGTTGGTCAGGGGATAGCAATCAGCCCCAGCATTTT

d_call: NA
clone_size: NA
j_call: TRBJ2-7
v_call: TRBV2
cdr3_aa: CASSYSYEQYF
cdr3_nt: TGTGCCAGCAGTTACAGCTACGAGCAGTACTTC

d_call: NA
clone_size: NA
j_call: TRBJ1-1
v_call: TRBV6-5
cdr3_aa: CASSGNGRHTEAFF
cdr3_nt: TGTGCCAGCAGTGGAAACGGACGGCACACTGAAGCTTTCTTT

d_call: TRBD1
clone_size: NA
j_call: TRBJ2-7
v_call: TRBV10-3
cdr3_aa: CAISEPDRASSYEQYF
cdr3_nt: TGTGCCATCAGTGAACCGGACAGGGCGAGCTCCTACGAGCAGTACTTC

d_call: NA
clone_size: once
j_call: TRBJ2-3
v_call: TRBV5-1
cdr3_aa: CASSLSGVTDTQYF
cdr3_nt: TGCGCCAGCAGCTTGTCCGGGGTCACAGATACGCAGTATTTT

d_call: NA
clone_size: NA
j_call: TRBJ2-7
v_call: TRBV27
cdr3_aa: CASSRPGLNYEQYF
cdr3_nt: TGTGCCAGCAGTAGACCGGGACTTAACTACGAGCAATACTTC

d_call: TRBD2
clone_size: NA
j_call: TRBJ2-1
v_call: TRBV5-8
cdr3_aa: CASLHSGSTSYNEQFF
cdr3_nt: TGTGCCAGCCTTCATAGCGGGTCTACCTCCTACAATGAGCAGTTCTTC

d_call: NA
clone_size: NA
j_call: TRBJ2-5
v_call: TRBV27
cdr3_aa: CASSLSGVRETQYF
cdr3_nt: TGTGCCAGCAGTTTATCGGGGGTTCGGGAGACCCAGTACTTC

d_call: NA
clone_size: NA
j_call: TRBJ1-5
v_call: TRBV18
cdr3_aa: CASSPPNQPQHF
cdr3_nt: TGTGCCAGCTCACCCCCGAATCAGCCCCAGCATTTT

d_call: NA
clone_size: NA
j_call: TRBJ1-3
v_call: TRBV25-1
cdr3_aa: CASSEGAAYGNTIYF
cdr3_nt: TGTGCCAGCAGTGAGGGGGCCGCGTACGGAAACACCATATATTTT

d_call: TRBD1
clone_size: NA
j_call: TRBJ1-5
v_call: TRBV6-6
cdr3_aa: CASIGTASTSNQPQHF
cdr3_nt: TGTGCCAGCATTGGGACAGCTAGTACTAGCAATCAGCCCCAGCATTTT

d_call: TRBD1
clone_size: NA
j_call: TRBJ2-1
v_call: TRBV7-9
cdr3_aa: CASSSITLRQGGEQFF
cdr3_nt: TGTGCCAGCAGCTCGATAACATTGAGACAGGGCGGTGAGCAGTTCTTC

d_call: NA
clone_size: NA
j_call: TRBJ2-7
v_call: TRBV4-3
cdr3_aa: CASSPQGGTLYEQYF
cdr3_nt: TGCGCCAGCAGCCCCCAGGGGGGGACGTTATACGAGCAGTACTTC

d_call: NA
clone_size: NA
j_call: TRBJ2-1
v_call: TRBV7-2
cdr3_aa: CASSFTRAGEQFF
cdr3_nt: TGTGCCAGCAGCTTCACCAGGGCGGGTGAGCAGTTCTTC

d_call: TRBD2
clone_size: NA
j_call: TRBJ2-3
v_call: TRBV13
cdr3_aa: CASSFRRGGGSVSTDTQYF
cdr3_nt: TGTGCCAGCAGCTTCCGGCGGGGGGGCGGATCCGTGAGCACAGATACGCAGTATTTT

d_call: NA
clone_size: few
j_call: TRBJ1-2
v_call: TRBV7-2
cdr3_aa: CASSLGSSDTYGYTF
cdr3_nt: TGTGCCAGCAGCTTAGGGTCCAGCGATACCTATGGCTACACCTTC

d_call: TRBD1
clone_size: NA
j_call: TRBJ2-7
v_call: TRBV30
cdr3_aa: CARPPSTVGDRGTYEQYF
cdr3_nt: TGTGCCCGCCCCCCTTCCACCGTCGGGGACAGGGGAACCTACGAGCAGTACTTC

d_call: NA
clone_size: NA
j_call: TRBJ2-5
v_call: TRBV19
cdr3_aa: CASSSRGETQYF
cdr3_nt: TGTGCCAGTAGTAGTCGGGGCGAGACCCAGTACTTC

d_call: NA
clone_size: NA
j_call: TRBJ2-2
v_call: TRBV18
cdr3_aa: CASSPPPRGDTGELFF
cdr3_nt: TGTGCCAGCTCACCACCCCCCAGGGGAGACACCGGGGAGCTGTTTTTT

d_call: TRBD2
clone_size: NA
j_call: TRBJ2-3
v_call: TRBV5-1
cdr3_aa: CASSRERERGGPDTQYF
cdr3_nt: TGCGCCAGCAGCCGGGAACGGGAGCGGGGGGGCCCAGATACGCAGTATTTT

d_call: NA
clone_size: few
j_call: TRBJ1-5
v_call: TRBV28
cdr3_aa: CASRGSSNQPQHF
cdr3_nt: TGTGCCAGCAGGGGTTCGAGCAATCAGCCCCAGCATTTT

d_call: TRBD2
clone_size: once
j_call: TRBJ2-1
v_call: TRBV29-1
cdr3_aa: CSVVFPGLAYNEQFF
cdr3_nt: TGCAGCGTTGTCTTCCCGGGACTAGCCTACAATGAGCAGTTCTTC

d_call: NA
clone_size: NA
j_call: TRBJ2-6
v_call: TRBV5-1
cdr3_aa: CASRGTPSSGANVLTF
cdr3_nt: TGCGCCAGCAGGGGGACTCCTAGCTCTGGGGCCAACGTCCTGACTTTC

d_call: TRBD1
clone_size: NA
j_call: TRBJ2-7
v_call: TRBV5-1
cdr3_aa: CASSLGTEGYEQYF
cdr3_nt: TGCGCCAGCAGCTTAGGGACAGAAGGTTACGAGCAGTACTTC

d_call: NA
clone_size: NA
j_call: TRBJ1-1
v_call: TRBV15
cdr3_aa: CATRLDNMNTEAFF
cdr3_nt: TGTGCCACCAGACTGGACAACATGAACACTGAAGCTTTCTTT

d_call: NA
clone_size: NA
j_call: TRBJ2-1
v_call: TRBV7-2
cdr3_aa: CASSPGGKLYNEQFF
cdr3_nt: TGTGCCAGCAGCCCGGGCGGGAAACTCTACAATGAGCAGTTCTTC

d_call: TRBD1
clone_size: NA
j_call: TRBJ1-5
v_call: TRBV29-1
cdr3_aa: CSVTGTGPDQPQHF
cdr3_nt: TGCAGCGTTACCGGGACAGGGCCCGATCAGCCCCAGCATTTT

d_call: NA
clone_size: NA
j_call: TRBJ1-1
v_call: TRBV11-2
cdr3_aa: CASSNGGDTEAFF
cdr3_nt: TGTGCCAGCAGTAACGGGGGGGATACTGAAGCTTTCTTT

d_call: NA
clone_size: once
j_call: TRBJ1-6
v_call: TRBV11-2
cdr3_aa: CASSYRVINSPLHF
cdr3_nt: TGTGCCAGCAGCTACAGGGTAATAAATTCACCCCTCCACTTT

d_call: TRBD2
clone_size: NA
j_call: TRBJ2-1
v_call: TRBV5-1
cdr3_aa: CASSQGLAGFGADEQFF
cdr3_nt: TGCGCCAGCAGCCAAGGACTAGCGGGATTCGGGGCGGATGAGCAGTTCTTC

d_call: TRBD1
clone_size: NA
j_call: TRBJ1-1
v_call: TRBV5-5
cdr3_aa: CASSFPSGTANTEAFF
cdr3_nt: TGTGCCAGCAGCTTCCCAAGCGGGACAGCGAACACTGAAGCTTTCTTT

d_call: NA
clone_size: NA
j_call: TRBJ1-6
v_call: TRBV5-1
cdr3_aa: CASSLAGPLSSYNSPLHF
cdr3_nt: TGCGCCAGCAGCTTGGCAGGGCCCCTGAGCTCCTATAATTCACCCCTCCACTTT

d_call: TRBD1
clone_size: once
j_call: TRBJ2-5
v_call: TRBV7-3
cdr3_aa: CASSPRQGQETQYF
cdr3_nt: TGTGCCAGCAGCCCCCGACAGGGGCAAGAGACCCAGTACTTC

d_call: TRBD1
clone_size: NA
j_call: TRBJ2-1
v_call: TRBV27
cdr3_aa: CASSSGQGGGNEQFF
cdr3_nt: TGTGCCAGCAGTTCGGGACAGGGGGGGGGCAATGAGCAGTTCTTC

d_call: TRBD2
clone_size: few
j_call: TRBJ2-1
v_call: TRBV18
cdr3_aa: CASSPPASGRVNNEQFF
cdr3_nt: TGTGCCAGCTCACCACCTGCTAGCGGGAGGGTAAACAATGAGCAGTTCTTC

d_call: NA
clone_size: NA
j_call: TRBJ1-5
v_call: TRBV7-2
cdr3_aa: CASSLGQRDQPQHF
cdr3_nt: TGTGCCAGCAGCTTAGGGCAGAGGGATCAGCCCCAGCATTTT

d_call: NA
clone_size: NA
j_call: TRBJ2-7
v_call: TRBV25-1
cdr3_aa: CASSLKQGYEQYF
cdr3_nt: TGTGCCAGCAGTCTAAAACAGGGCTACGAGCAGTACTTC

d_call: TRBD1
clone_size: NA
j_call: TRBJ2-5
v_call: TRBV4-1
cdr3_aa: CASSQETGGFLEETQYF
cdr3_nt: TGCGCCAGCAGCCAAGAAACAGGGGGGTTTTTGGAAGAGACCCAGTACTTC

d_call: NA
clone_size: NA
j_call: TRBJ2-3
v_call: TRBV6-5
cdr3_aa: CASSYFPPGLDTQYF
cdr3_nt: TGTGCCAGCAGTTATTTCCCGCCGGGGCTGGATACGCAGTATTTT

d_call: NA
clone_size: NA
j_call: TRBJ2-3
v_call: TRBV10-3
cdr3_aa: CAISDSWGGSPTDTQYF
cdr3_nt: TGTGCCATCAGTGACTCTTGGGGGGGCAGTCCCACAGATACGCAGTATTTT

d_call: TRBD2
clone_size: NA
j_call: TRBJ2-1
v_call: TRBV10-2
cdr3_aa: CASRLAGGDEQFF
cdr3_nt: TGCGCCAGCAGGCTAGCGGGAGGCGATGAGCAGTTCTTC

d_call: NA
clone_size: NA
j_call: TRBJ2-5
v_call: TRBV13
cdr3_aa: CASRARPSETQYF
cdr3_nt: TGTGCCAGTAGGGCCCGCCCCTCGGAGACCCAGTACTTC

d_call: NA
clone_size: NA
j_call: TRBJ2-3
v_call: TRBV7-9
cdr3_aa: CASTATRYTDTQYF
cdr3_nt: TGTGCCAGCACCGCCACCAGGTACACAGATACGCAGTATTTT

d_call: NA
clone_size: few
j_call: TRBJ2-1
v_call: TRBV11-1
cdr3_aa: CASSLQGNEQFF
cdr3_nt: TGTGCCAGCAGCTTACAAGGGAATGAGCAGTTCTTC

d_call: NA
clone_size: NA
j_call: TRBJ2-5
v_call: TRBV30
cdr3_aa: CAWSRFLQETQYF
cdr3_nt: TGTGCCTGGAGTCGTTTTCTTCAAGAGACCCAGTACTTC

d_call: NA
clone_size: NA
j_call: TRBJ2-3
v_call: TRBV11-2
cdr3_aa: CASSYPTGGTDTQYF
cdr3_nt: TGTGCCAGCAGCTATCCGACGGGTGGCACAGATACGCAGTATTTT

d_call: NA
clone_size: NA
j_call: TRBJ1-1
v_call: TRBV30
cdr3_aa: CAWSPGWAEAFF
cdr3_nt: TGTGCCTGGAGTCCAGGTTGGGCTGAAGCTTTCTTT

d_call: TRBD2
clone_size: NA
j_call: TRBJ2-7
v_call: TRBV7-9
cdr3_aa: CASSSGGTSGQYEQYF
cdr3_nt: TGTGCCAGCAGCTCAGGAGGGACTAGCGGACAATACGAGCAGTACTTC

d_call: TRBD1
clone_size: NA
j_call: TRBJ2-5
v_call: TRBV7-3
cdr3_aa: CASSLGQGETQYF
cdr3_nt: TGTGCCAGCAGCTTAGGACAGGGGGAGACCCAGTACTTC

d_call: NA
clone_size: NA
j_call: TRBJ2-3
v_call: TRBV30
cdr3_aa: CAWRMGGTDTQYF
cdr3_nt: TGTGCCTGGAGGATGGGGGGAACAGATACGCAGTATTTT

d_call: NA
clone_size: NA
j_call: TRBJ2-3
v_call: TRBV18
cdr3_aa: CASSPPSSQGGTQYF
cdr3_nt: TGTGCCAGCTCACCACCTAGTTCCCAGGGGGGTACGCAGTATTTT

d_call: TRBD1
clone_size: NA
j_call: TRBJ2-4
v_call: TRBV29-1
cdr3_aa: CSVEDRTGENIQYF
cdr3_nt: TGCAGCGTTGAAGATCGGACAGGGGAGAACATTCAGTACTTC

d_call: NA
clone_size: NA
j_call: TRBJ1-6
v_call: TRBV7-3
cdr3_aa: CASSSGEPPLHF
cdr3_nt: TGTGCCAGCAGCTCCGGCGAGCCTCCCCTCCACTTT

d_call: NA
clone_size: NA
j_call: TRBJ2-1
v_call: TRBV7-3
cdr3_aa: CASSSTAGILGNEQFF
cdr3_nt: TGTGCCAGCAGCTCAACGGCCGGAATCCTGGGGAATGAGCAGTTCTTC

d_call: NA
clone_size: NA
j_call: TRBJ2-3
v_call: TRBV12-5
cdr3_aa: CASVTHFGADTQYF
cdr3_nt: TGTGCTAGTGTAACCCACTTTGGGGCAGATACGCAGTATTTT

d_call: NA
clone_size: NA
j_call: TRBJ2-7
v_call: TRBV30
cdr3_aa: CAWDLSSAGAYEQYF
cdr3_nt: TGTGCCTGGGACCTTTCCTCGGCAGGGGCCTACGAGCAGTACTTC

d_call: TRBD1
clone_size: NA
j_call: TRBJ2-7
v_call: TRBV28
cdr3_aa: CASSGRTYRGASHEQYF
cdr3_nt: TGTGCCAGCAGCGGACGTACATACAGGGGAGCATCCCACGAGCAGTACTTC

d_call: TRBD1
clone_size: NA
j_call: TRBJ1-1
v_call: TRBV7-2
cdr3_aa: CASRRDGQGLREAFF
cdr3_nt: TGTGCCAGCAGGAGGGACGGACAGGGGCTAAGAGAAGCTTTCTTT

d_call: TRBD2
clone_size: few
j_call: TRBJ2-3
v_call: TRBV18
cdr3_aa: CASSLTSGGPSTDTQYF
cdr3_nt: TGTGCCAGCTCACTGACTAGCGGGGGGCCTAGCACAGATACGCAGTATTTT

d_call: NA
clone_size: NA
j_call: TRBJ1-4
v_call: TRBV2
cdr3_aa: CASSAQGPNEKLFF
cdr3_nt: TGTGCCAGCAGTGCACAGGGACCTAATGAAAAACTGTTTTTT